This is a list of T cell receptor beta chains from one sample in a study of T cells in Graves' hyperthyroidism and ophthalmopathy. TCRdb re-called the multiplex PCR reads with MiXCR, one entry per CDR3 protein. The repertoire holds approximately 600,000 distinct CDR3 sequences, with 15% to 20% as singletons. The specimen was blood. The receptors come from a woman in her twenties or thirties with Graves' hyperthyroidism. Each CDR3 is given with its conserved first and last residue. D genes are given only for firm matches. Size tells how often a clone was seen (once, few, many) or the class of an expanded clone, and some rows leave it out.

cdr3_nt: TGTGCCAGCAGTTTATTTCAGACGTCCTACAATGAGCAGTTCTTC; cdr3_aa: CASSLFQTSYNEQFF; clone_size: many; v_call: TRBV28; j_call: TRBJ2-1; d_call: -
cdr3_nt: TGTGCCAGCAGCCCGGACAGGGGACCTGTAGGGGAGCTGTTTTTT; cdr3_aa: CASSPDRGPVGELFF; clone_size: -; v_call: TRBV7-8; j_call: TRBJ2-2; d_call: TRBD1
cdr3_nt: TGTGCCAGCAGCCGTCTAGCGGGAGTGAGGGAGCTGTTTTTT; cdr3_aa: CASSRLAGVRELFF; clone_size: many; v_call: TRBV3-1; j_call: TRBJ2-2; d_call: TRBD2
cdr3_nt: TGTGCCAGCAACAAATTGGGGTACGAGCAGTACTTC; cdr3_aa: CASNKLGYEQYF; clone_size: many; v_call: TRBV7-9; j_call: TRBJ2-7; d_call: -
cdr3_nt: TGTGCCAGCAGTTCCCGGGATCGGAATGAGCAGTTCTTC; cdr3_aa: CASSSRDRNEQFF; clone_size: -; v_call: TRBV27; j_call: TRBJ2-1; d_call: -
cdr3_nt: TGTGCCAGCAGGTACAGGGTGGTTCGGAACGAGCAGTACTTC; cdr3_aa: CASRYRVVRNEQYF; clone_size: many; v_call: TRBV2; j_call: TRBJ2-7; d_call: -
cdr3_nt: TGTGCCAGCAGCCAAGCAGGGATAGCGAACACCATATATTTT; cdr3_aa: CASSQAGIANTIYF; clone_size: few; v_call: TRBV14; j_call: TRBJ1-3; d_call: -
cdr3_nt: TGCAGTGCTCCCACTCACAGGGGCAGCTCCCAAGAGACCCAGTACTTC; cdr3_aa: CSAPTHRGSSQETQYF; clone_size: -; v_call: TRBV20-1; j_call: TRBJ2-5; d_call: TRBD1
cdr3_nt: TGTGCCAGCAGTTTTCTGACAGGAGCAAGCAATCAGCCCCAGCATTTT; cdr3_aa: CASSFLTGASNQPQHF; clone_size: many; v_call: TRBV28; j_call: TRBJ1-5; d_call: -
cdr3_nt: TGTGCCAGCAGCCGTAAGACTGAAGCTTTCTTT; cdr3_aa: CASSRKTEAFF; clone_size: many; v_call: TRBV6-2/TRBV6-3; j_call: TRBJ1-1; d_call: -
cdr3_nt: TGTGCCAGCAGTCCCGGGACAGGGGGTAACAATGAGCAGTTCTTC; cdr3_aa: CASSPGTGGNNEQFF; clone_size: many; v_call: TRBV6-2/TRBV6-3; j_call: TRBJ2-1; d_call: TRBD1
cdr3_nt: TGCGCCAGCAGCTCAGGACTAGCGGGACGCGGTGAGCAGTTCTTC; cdr3_aa: CASSSGLAGRGEQFF; clone_size: many; v_call: TRBV5-1; j_call: TRBJ2-1; d_call: TRBD2
cdr3_nt: TGTGCCAGCAGCTCTCCCTCGCCTCCCTACGAGCAGTACTTC; cdr3_aa: CASSSPSPPYEQYF; clone_size: few; v_call: TRBV7-6; j_call: TRBJ2-7; d_call: -
cdr3_nt: TGTGCCAGCAGCCAACAACAGGGGGGCTACGAGCAGTACTTC; cdr3_aa: CASSQQQGGYEQYF; clone_size: -; v_call: TRBV7-3; j_call: TRBJ2-7; d_call: TRBD1
cdr3_nt: TGTGCCAGCAGTTTTCGGGCGGGTTCAGAGACCCAGTACTTC; cdr3_aa: CASSFRAGSETQYF; clone_size: many; v_call: TRBV27; j_call: TRBJ2-5; d_call: -
cdr3_nt: TGTGCCAGCAGCGGAAGGGTGGGGGGAGGCACTGAAGCTTTCTTT; cdr3_aa: CASSGRVGGGTEAFF; clone_size: -; v_call: TRBV5-6; j_call: TRBJ1-1; d_call: -
cdr3_nt: TGTGCCAGCAGGAACACCGGGGAGCTGTTTTTT; cdr3_aa: CASRNTGELFF; clone_size: many; v_call: TRBV9; j_call: TRBJ2-2; d_call: -
cdr3_nt: TGTGCCAGCAGCTTGGACGGGACTAGTATAGAGACCCAGTACTTC; cdr3_aa: CASSLDGTSIETQYF; clone_size: -; v_call: TRBV5-6; j_call: TRBJ2-5; d_call: TRBD2
cdr3_nt: TGTGCCAGCAGCTTGAAGGTAGGGAACAATGAGCAGTTCTTC; cdr3_aa: CASSLKVGNNEQFF; clone_size: -; v_call: TRBV5-4; j_call: TRBJ2-1; d_call: -
cdr3_nt: TGCGCCAGCAGCTTCGATGGTTGGAACACTGAAGCTTTCTTT; cdr3_aa: CASSFDGWNTEAFF; clone_size: many; v_call: TRBV5-1; j_call: TRBJ1-1; d_call: -
cdr3_nt: TGTGCTAGTAGTTTAACAGGGGGCCATGGCTACACCTTC; cdr3_aa: CASSLTGGHGYTF; clone_size: -; v_call: TRBV12-5; j_call: TRBJ1-2; d_call: TRBD1
cdr3_nt: TGTGCCAGCAGCTTAACCGTTCGCGGGAACTGGGAGCAGTACTTC; cdr3_aa: CASSLTVRGNWEQYF; clone_size: many; v_call: TRBV11-2; j_call: TRBJ2-7; d_call: -
cdr3_nt: TGTGCCAGCAGCGGAAGGAGGGGATCTTATAATTCACCCCTCCACTTT; cdr3_aa: CASSGRRGSYNSPLHF; clone_size: -; v_call: TRBV9; j_call: TRBJ1-6; d_call: -
cdr3_nt: TGCGCCAGCAGCCATCCTCGAAGACTAGCGGGAGGTGCTTCCTACGAGCAGTACTTC; cdr3_aa: CASSHPRRLAGGASYEQYF; clone_size: -; v_call: TRBV4-1; j_call: TRBJ2-7; d_call: TRBD2
cdr3_nt: TGTGCCAGCAGTGCCCTGACAACAGGGTCGGAGCAGTACTTC; cdr3_aa: CASSALTTGSEQYF; clone_size: many; v_call: TRBV2; j_call: TRBJ2-7; d_call: -
cdr3_nt: TGCAGTGCTAGAGTTACCGGGACCTACGAGCAGTACTTC; cdr3_aa: CSARVTGTYEQYF; clone_size: many; v_call: TRBV20-1; j_call: TRBJ2-7; d_call: -
cdr3_nt: TGTGCCAGTAGTATGGGGACAACTGGCTGCACCTTC; cdr3_aa: CASSMGTTGCTF; clone_size: -; v_call: TRBV19; j_call: TRBJ1-2; d_call: -